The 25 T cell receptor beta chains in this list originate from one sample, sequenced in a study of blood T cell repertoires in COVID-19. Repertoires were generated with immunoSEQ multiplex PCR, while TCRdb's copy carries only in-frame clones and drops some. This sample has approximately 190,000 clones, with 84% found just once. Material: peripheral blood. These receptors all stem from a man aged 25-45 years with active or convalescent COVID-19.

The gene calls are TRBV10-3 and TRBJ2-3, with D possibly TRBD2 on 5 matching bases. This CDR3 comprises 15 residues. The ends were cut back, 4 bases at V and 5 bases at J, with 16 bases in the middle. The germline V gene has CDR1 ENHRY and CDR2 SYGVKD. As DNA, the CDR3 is TGTGCCATCAGTGGCCGGGTCCCTCGGGAAGATACGCAGTATTTT. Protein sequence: CAISGRVPREDTQYF.

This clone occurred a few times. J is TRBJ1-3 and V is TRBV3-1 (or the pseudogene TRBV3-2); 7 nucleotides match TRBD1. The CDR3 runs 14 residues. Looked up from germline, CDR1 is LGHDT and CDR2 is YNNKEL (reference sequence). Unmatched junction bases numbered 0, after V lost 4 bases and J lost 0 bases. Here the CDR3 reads CASSRQGSGNTIYF. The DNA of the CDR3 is TGTGCCAGCAGCCGACAGGGCTCTGGAAACACCATATATTTT.

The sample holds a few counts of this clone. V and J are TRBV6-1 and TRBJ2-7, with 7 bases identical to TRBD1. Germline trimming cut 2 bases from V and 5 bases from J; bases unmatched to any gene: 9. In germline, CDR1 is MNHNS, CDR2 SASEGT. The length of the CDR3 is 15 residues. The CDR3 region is CASSEFTDRDDEQYV. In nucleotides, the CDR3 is TGTGCCAGCAGTGAATTCACCGACAGGGATGACGAGCAGTACGTC.

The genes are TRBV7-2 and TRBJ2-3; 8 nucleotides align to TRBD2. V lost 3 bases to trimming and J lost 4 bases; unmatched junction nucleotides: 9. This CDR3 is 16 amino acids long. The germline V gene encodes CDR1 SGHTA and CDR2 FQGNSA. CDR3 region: CASSFRGGGWADTQYF. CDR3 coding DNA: TGTGCCAGCAGCTTCCGTGGCGGGGGGTGGGCAGATACGCAGTATTTT.

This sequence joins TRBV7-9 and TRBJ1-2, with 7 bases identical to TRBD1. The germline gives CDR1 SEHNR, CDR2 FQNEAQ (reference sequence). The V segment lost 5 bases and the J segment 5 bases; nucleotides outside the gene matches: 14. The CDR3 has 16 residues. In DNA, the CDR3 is TGTGCCAGCAGCCGAGGGGGCGTCGGGACCTTTTATGGCTACACCTTC. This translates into CASSRGGVGTFYGYTF.

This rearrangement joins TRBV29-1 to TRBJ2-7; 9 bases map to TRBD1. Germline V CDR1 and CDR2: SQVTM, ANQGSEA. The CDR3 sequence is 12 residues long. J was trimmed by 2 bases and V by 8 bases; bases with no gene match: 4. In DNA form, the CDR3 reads TGCAGCTACGACAGGGGGGCCTACGAGCAGTACGTC. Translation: CSYDRGAYEQYV.

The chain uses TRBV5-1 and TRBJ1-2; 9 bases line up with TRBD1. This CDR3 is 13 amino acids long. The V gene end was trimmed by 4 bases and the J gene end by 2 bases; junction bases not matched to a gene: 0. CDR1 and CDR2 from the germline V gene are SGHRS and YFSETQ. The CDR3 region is CASSGTGNYGYTF. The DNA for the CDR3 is TGCGCCAGCAGCGGGACAGGGAACTATGGCTACACCTTC.

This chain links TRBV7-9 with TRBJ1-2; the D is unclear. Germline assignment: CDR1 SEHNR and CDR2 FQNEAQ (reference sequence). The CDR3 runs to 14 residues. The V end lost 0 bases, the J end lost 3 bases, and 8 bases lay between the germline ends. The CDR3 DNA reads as TGTGCCAGCAGCTTAGCGGCGGATCACTATGGCTACACCTTC. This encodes CASSLAADHYGYTF.

DNA for the CDR3: TGTGCCAGCAGTTCGCTAGGCGGGGGTAAGACCGGGGAGCTGTTTTTT. It encodes CASSSLGGGKTGELFF. This sequence joins TRBV28 and TRBJ2-2; 7 bases align to TRBD2. V lost 4 bases and J lost 5; bases outside the gene matches: 10. This CDR3 comprises 16 residues. Germline V CDR1 and CDR2: MDHEN, SYDVKM.

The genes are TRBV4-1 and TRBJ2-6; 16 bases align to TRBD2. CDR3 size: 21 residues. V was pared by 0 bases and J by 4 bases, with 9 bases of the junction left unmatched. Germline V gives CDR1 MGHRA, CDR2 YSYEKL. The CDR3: CASSQEPGLAGGPAGANVLTF. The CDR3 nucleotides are TGCGCCAGCAGCCAAGAGCCGGGACTAGCGGGAGGGCCAGCCGGGGCCAACGTCCTGACTTTC.

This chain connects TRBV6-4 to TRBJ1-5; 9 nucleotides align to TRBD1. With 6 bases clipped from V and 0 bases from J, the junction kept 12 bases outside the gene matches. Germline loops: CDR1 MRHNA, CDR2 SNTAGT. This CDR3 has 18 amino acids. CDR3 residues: CASRTGQGRVYSNQPQHF. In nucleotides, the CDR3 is TGTGCCAGCAGGACGGGACAGGGACGAGTATATAGCAATCAGCCCCAGCATTTT.

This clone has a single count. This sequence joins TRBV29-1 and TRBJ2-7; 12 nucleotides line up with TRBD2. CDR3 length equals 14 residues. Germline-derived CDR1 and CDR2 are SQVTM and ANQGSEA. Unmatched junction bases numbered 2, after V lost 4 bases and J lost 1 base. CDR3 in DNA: TGCAGCGTTGCGACTAGCGGGGGTTCCTACGAGCAGTACTTC. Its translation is CSVATSGGSYEQYF.

CDR3: CASSPRGGTGDNNEQFF. CDR3 nucleotide sequence: TGTGCCAGCAGCCCGCGCGGAGGGACAGGGGACAACAATGAGCAGTTCTTC. This chain uses TRBV7-2 with TRBJ2-1; 10 positions match TRBD1. Germline lookup yields CDR1 SGHTA and CDR2 FQGNSA. This CDR3 is built from 17 residues. V shed 5 bases, J shed 5 bases, and the junction held 12 bases outside the gene matches.

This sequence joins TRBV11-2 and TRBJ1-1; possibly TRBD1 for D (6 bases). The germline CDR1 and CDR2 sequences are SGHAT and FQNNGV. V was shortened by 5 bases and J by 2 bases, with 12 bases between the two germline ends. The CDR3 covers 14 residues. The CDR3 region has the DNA TGTGCCAGCAGCCCGATGGACAGCAACACTGAAGCTTTCTTT. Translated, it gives CASSPMDSNTEAFF.

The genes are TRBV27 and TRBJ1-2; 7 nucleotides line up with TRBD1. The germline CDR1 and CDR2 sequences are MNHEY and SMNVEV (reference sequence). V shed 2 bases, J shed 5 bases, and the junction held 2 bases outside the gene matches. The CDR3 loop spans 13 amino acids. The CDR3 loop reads CASSLGQAYGYTF. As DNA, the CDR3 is TGTGCCAGCAGTTTAGGACAGGCGTATGGCTACACCTTC.

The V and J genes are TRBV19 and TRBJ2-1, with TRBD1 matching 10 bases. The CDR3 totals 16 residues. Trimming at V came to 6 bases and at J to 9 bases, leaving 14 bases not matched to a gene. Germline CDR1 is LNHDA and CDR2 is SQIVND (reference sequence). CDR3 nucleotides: TGTGCCAGTAGCCAACCCGGCGGGACAGGGGCGGGTGAGCAGTTCTTC. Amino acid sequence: CASSQPGGTGAGEQFF. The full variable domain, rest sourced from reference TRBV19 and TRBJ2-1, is DGGITQSPKYLFRKEGQNVTLSCEQNLNHDAMYWYRQDPGQGLRLIYYSQIVNDFQKGDIAEGYSVSREKKESFPLTVTSAQKNPTAFYLCASSQPGGTGAGEQFFGPGTRLTVL.

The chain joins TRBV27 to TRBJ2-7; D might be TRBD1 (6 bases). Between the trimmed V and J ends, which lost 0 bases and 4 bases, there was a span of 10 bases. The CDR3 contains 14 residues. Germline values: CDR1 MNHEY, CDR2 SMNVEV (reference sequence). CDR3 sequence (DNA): TGTGCCAGCAGTTTATCGGGGGCAGGTTACGAGCAGTACGTC. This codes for CASSLSGAGYEQYV.

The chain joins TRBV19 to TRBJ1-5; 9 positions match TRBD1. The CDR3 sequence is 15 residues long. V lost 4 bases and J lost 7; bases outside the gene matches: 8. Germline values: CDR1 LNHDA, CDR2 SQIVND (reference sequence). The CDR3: CASSTQQGAGQPQHF. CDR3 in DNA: TGTGCCAGTAGTACCCAACAGGGGGCAGGGCAGCCCCAGCATTTT.

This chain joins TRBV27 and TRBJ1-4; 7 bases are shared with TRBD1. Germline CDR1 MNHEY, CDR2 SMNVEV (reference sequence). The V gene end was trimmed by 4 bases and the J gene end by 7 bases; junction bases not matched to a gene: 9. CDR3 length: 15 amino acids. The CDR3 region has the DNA TGTGCCAGCAGTTCCCCCCTGACAGGGAGTGAAAAACTGTTTTTT. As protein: CASSSPLTGSEKLFF. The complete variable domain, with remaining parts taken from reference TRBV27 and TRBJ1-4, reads EAQVTQNPRYLITVTGKKLTVTCSQNMNHEYMSWYRQDPGLGLRQIYYSMNVEVTDKGDVPEGYKVSRKEKRNFPLILESPSPNQTSLYFCASSSPLTGSEKLFFGSGTQLSVL.

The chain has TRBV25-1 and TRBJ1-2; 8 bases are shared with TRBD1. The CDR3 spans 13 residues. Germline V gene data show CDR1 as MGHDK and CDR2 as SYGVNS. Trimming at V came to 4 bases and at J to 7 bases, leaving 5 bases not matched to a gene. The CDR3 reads CASSGQGAGGYTF. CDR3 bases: TGTGCCAGCAGTGGTCAGGGGGCGGGTGGCTACACCTTC.

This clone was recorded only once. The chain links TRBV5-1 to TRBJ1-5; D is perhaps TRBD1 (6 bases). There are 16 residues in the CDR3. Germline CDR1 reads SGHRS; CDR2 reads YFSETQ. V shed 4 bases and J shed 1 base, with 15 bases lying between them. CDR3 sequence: CASSPGGLGSNQPQHF. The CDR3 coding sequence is TGCGCCAGCAGCCCCGGGGGGCTGGGGAGCAATCAGCCCCAGCATTTT.

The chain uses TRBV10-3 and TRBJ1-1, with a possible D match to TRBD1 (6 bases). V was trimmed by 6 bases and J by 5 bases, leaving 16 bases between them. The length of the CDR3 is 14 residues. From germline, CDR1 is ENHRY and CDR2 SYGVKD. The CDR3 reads CAIRGQSLGTEAFF. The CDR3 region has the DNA TGTGCCATCAGAGGACAGAGCCTGGGGACTGAAGCTTTCTTT.

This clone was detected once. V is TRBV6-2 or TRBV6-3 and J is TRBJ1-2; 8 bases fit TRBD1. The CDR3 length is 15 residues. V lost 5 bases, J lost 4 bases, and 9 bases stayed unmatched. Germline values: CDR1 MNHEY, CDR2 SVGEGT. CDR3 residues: CASSDRGTGPYGYTF. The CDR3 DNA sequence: TGTGCCAGCAGTGACAGGGGAACCGGTCCCTATGGCTACACCTTC.

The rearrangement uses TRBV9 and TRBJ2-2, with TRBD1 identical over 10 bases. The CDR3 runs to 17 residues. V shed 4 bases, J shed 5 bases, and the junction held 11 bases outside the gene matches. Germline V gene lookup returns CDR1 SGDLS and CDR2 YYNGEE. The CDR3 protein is CASSPLRTGGVTGELFF. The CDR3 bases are TGTGCCAGCAGCCCACTACGGACAGGGGGAGTTACCGGGGAGCTGTTTTTT. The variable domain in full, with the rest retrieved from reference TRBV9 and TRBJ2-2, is DSGVTQTPKHLITATGQRVTLRCSPRSGDLSVYWYQQSLDQGLQFLIQYYNGEERAKGNILERFSAQQFPDLHSELNLSSLELGDSALYFCASSPLRTGGVTGELFFGEGSRLTVL.

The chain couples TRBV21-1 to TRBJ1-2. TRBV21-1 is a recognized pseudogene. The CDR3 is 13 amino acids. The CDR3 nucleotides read TGTGCCAGCGGGGAGATTAGTCGCTATGGCTACACCTTC. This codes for CASGEISRYGYTF.